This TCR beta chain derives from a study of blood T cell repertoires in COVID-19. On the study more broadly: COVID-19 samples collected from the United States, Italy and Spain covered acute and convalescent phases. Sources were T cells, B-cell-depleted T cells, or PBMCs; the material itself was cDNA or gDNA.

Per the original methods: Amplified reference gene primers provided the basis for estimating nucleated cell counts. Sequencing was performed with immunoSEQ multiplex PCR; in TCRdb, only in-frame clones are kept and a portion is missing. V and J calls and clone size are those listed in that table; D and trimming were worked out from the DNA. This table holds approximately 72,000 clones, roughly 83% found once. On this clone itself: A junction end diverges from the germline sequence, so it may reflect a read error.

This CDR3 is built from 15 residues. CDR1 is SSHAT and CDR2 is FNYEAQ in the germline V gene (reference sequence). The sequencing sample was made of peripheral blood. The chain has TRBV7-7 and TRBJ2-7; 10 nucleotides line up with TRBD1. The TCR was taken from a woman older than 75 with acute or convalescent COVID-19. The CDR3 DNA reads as TGTGCTAGCAGCTTGGGACAGGGGAGCCACTACGAGCAGTACTTC. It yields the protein CASSLGQGSHYEQYF.